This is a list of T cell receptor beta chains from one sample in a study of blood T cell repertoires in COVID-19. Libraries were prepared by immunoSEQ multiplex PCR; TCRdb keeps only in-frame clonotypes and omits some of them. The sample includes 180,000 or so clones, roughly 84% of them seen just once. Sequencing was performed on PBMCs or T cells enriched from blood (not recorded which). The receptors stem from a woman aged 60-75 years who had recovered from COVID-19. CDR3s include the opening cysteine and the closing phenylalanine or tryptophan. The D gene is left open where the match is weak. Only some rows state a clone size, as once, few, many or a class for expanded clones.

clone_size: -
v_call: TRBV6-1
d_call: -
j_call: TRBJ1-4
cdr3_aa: CASSEAGEVSRTNEKLFF
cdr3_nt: TGTGCCAGCAGTGAAGCAGGGGAGGTTTCCAGAACTAATGAAAAACTGTTTTTT

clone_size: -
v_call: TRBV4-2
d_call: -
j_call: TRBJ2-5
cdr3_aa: CASSQVPDQETQYF
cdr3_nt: TGTGCCAGCAGCCAAGTCCCCGACCAAGAGACCCAGTACTTC

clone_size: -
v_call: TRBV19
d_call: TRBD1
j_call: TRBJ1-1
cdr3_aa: CASSDRAAGTEAFF
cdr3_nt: TGTGCCAGTAGCGACAGGGCGGCGGGCACTGAAGCTTTCTTT

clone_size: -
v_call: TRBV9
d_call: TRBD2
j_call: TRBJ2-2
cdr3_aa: CASSVRGDQNTGELFF
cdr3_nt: TGTGCCAGCAGCGTTCGGGGGGATCAGAACACCGGGGAGCTGTTTTTT

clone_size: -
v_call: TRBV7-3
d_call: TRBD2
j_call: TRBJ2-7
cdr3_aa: CASSVTSGRLNSSYEQYF
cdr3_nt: TGTGCCAGCAGCGTTACTAGCGGGAGGCTCAATAGCTCCTACGAGCAGTACTTC

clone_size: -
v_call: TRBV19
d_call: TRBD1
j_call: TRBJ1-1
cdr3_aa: CASSQHRDRGEAFF
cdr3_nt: TGTGCCAGTAGTCAACATAGGGACAGGGGGGAAGCTTTCTTT

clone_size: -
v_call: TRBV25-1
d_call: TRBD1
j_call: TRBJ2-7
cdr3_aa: CASSGGAPPGQGSREQYF
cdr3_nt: TGTGCCAGCAGTGGGGGGGCCCCACCGGGACAGGGATCCCGCGAGCAGTACTTC

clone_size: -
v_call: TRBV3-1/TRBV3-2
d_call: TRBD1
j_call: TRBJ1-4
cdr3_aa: CASSQDPRRGLLQKLFF
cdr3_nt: TGTGCCAGCAGCCAAGATCCGCGGAGGGGGCTCCTTCAAAAACTGTTTTTT

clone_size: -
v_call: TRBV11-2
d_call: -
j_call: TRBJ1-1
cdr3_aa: CASSPRGGRTEAFF
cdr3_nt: TGTGCCAGCAGCCCCCGGGGTGGGAGGACTGAAGCTTTCTTT

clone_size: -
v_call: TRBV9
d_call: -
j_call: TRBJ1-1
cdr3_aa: CASSVEVGVANTEAFF
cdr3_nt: TGTGCCAGCAGCGTAGAGGTAGGGGTGGCGAACACTGAAGCTTTCTTT

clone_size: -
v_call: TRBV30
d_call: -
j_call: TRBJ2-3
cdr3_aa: CAWSGVDTQYF
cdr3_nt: TGTGCCTGGAGTGGAGTGGATACGCAGTATTTT

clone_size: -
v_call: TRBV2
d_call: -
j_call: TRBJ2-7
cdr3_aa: CASSVTATNSYEQYF
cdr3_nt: TGTGCCAGCAGTGTAACAGCTACAAACTCCTACGAGCAGTACTTC

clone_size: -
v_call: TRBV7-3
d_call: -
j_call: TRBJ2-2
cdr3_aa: CASSLLPSITIFHNTGELFF
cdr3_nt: TGTGCCAGCAGCTTATTGCCCTCAATCACTATCTTCCATAACACCGGGGAGCTGTTTTTT

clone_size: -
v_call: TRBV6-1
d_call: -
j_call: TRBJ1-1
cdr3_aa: CASSEDLGGRAFF
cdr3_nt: TGTGCCAGCAGTGAAGATTTGGGGGGAAGAGCTTTCTTT

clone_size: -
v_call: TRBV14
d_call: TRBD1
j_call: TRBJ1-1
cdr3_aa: CASSQLQGMNTEAFF
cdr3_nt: TGTGCCAGCAGCCAATTACAGGGGATGAACACTGAAGCTTTCTTT

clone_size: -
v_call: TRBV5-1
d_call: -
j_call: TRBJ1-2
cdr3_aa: CASREGDYGYTF
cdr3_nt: TGCGCCAGCAGAGAGGGGGACTATGGCTACACCTTC

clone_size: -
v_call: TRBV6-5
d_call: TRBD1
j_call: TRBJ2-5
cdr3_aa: CASRAQGRETQYF
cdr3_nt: TGTGCCAGCAGAGCACAGGGGAGAGAGACCCAGTACTTC

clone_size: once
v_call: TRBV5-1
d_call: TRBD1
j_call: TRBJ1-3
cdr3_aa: CASSLEGQVWNTIYF
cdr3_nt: TGCGCCAGCAGCCTCGAAGGACAGGTTTGGAACACCATATATTTT

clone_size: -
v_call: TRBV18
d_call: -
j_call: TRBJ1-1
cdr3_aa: CASSPAWGDTEAFF
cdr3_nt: TGTGCCAGCTCACCGGCATGGGGCGACACTGAAGCTTTCTTT

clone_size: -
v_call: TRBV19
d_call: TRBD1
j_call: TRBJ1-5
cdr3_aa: CASHTGTGGVKSQHF
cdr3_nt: TGTGCCAGTCACACCGGGACAGGGGGCGTCAAATCCCAGCATTTT

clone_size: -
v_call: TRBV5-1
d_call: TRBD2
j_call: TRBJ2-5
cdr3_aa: CASSFGGGPQETQYF
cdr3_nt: TGCGCCAGCAGCTTCGGCGGGGGGCCACAAGAGACCCAGTACTTC

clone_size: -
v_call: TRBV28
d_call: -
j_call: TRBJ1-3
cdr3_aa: CASSFGRGRGGNTIYF
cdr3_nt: TGTGCCAGCAGTTTCGGAAGGGGCAGAGGCGGAAACACCATATATTTT

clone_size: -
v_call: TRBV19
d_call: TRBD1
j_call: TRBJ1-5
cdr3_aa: CASSIRQGASNQPQHF
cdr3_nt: TGTGCCAGTAGTATAAGACAGGGGGCAAGCAATCAGCCCCAGCATTTT

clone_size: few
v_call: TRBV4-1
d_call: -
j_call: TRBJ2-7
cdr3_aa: CASSRVQGPYEQYF
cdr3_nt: TGCGCCAGCAGCCGAGTACAGGGACCCTACGAGCAGTACTTC

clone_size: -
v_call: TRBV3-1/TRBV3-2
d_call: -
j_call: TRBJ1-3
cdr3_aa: CASSQPLRGSGSGNTIYF
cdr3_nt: TGTGCCAGCAGCCAACCTTTGAGGGGGTCCGGCTCTGGAAACACCATATATTTT